These 18 T cell receptor beta chains share one sample of origin, sequenced in a study of T cells in Graves' hyperthyroidism and ophthalmopathy. The CDR3 regions of TCR beta were amplified from RNA transcripts. HTBI primers were employed in a first-round RT-PCR of the TCR CDR3. TCRdb used MiXCR to reprocess the multiplex PCR reads, holding one entry per CDR3 protein. The table records about 480,000 distinct CDR3 sequences, approximately 14% of them present only once. The sequencing input was blood. These receptors all come from a woman under 30 with Graves' hyperthyroidism.

DNA of the CDR3: TGTGCCAGCAGCGTAGTAAGGGAGGGGAATGAGCAGTTCTTC. Translated, it gives CASSVVREGNEQFF. The chain combines TRBV9 with TRBJ2-1, with 7 positions matching TRBD2. V was pared by 0 bases and J by 7 bases, with 4 bases of the junction left unmatched. Germline V gene lookup returns CDR1 SGDLS and CDR2 YYNGEE. The CDR3 loop spans 14 amino acids.

This clonotype came up many times. The chain couples TRBV19 to TRBJ1-2; 7 bases match TRBD1. Germline CDR1 is LNHDA and CDR2 is SQIVND (reference sequence). The length of the CDR3 is 14 residues. The trim removed 7 bases at V and 2 bases at J, leaving 7 bases unmatched. In DNA, the CDR3 is TGTGCCAGTAAAAGGGACAGTTCAAACTATGGCTACACCTTC. Protein product: CASKRDSSNYGYTF.

There are many counts of this clonotype. The genes are TRBV18 and TRBJ2-2, with D possibly matching TRBD2 (6 bases). Trimming shortened V by 7 bases and J by 3 bases, and 15 bases separated the two germline ends. Germline V CDR1 and CDR2: KGHSH, LQKENI. The CDR3 runs 15 residues. The CDR3 DNA is TGTGCCAGCTTCTACAGGACGGGGGACACCGGGGAGCTGTTTTTT. Residues: CASFYRTGDTGELFF.

Only a few counts were recorded for this clonotype. The CDR3 here is CASSPRGVSTDTQYF. CDR3 nucleotide sequence: TGTGCCAGCAGCCCCCGGGGGGTGAGCACAGATACGCAGTATTTT. V is TRBV14 and J is TRBJ2-3; 7 positions agree with TRBD2. After removal of 4 bases from V and 0 bases from J, the junction contained 4 bases not matched to a gene. The germline CDR1 and CDR2 sequences are SGHDN and FVKESK. The CDR3 spans 15 residues.

This clonotype has a handful of counts. The chain couples TRBV5-5 to TRBJ1-2; 10 bases fit TRBD1. The CDR3 has 17 residues. Looked up from germline, CDR1 is SGHKS and CDR2 is YYEKEE (reference sequence). Trimming at V came to 4 bases and at J to 0 bases, leaving 9 bases not matched to a gene. CDR3: CASSPRTGTGANYGYTF. The CDR3 DNA reads as TGTGCCAGCAGCCCCCGGACCGGGACAGGGGCTAACTATGGCTACACCTTC.

This clonotype was seen repeatedly, ten times or more. This rearrangement joins TRBV11-3 to TRBJ2-1; D may match TRBD1 or TRBD2 (5 bases each). CDR3 length: 17 residues. Germline CDR1 and CDR2: SGHNT and YENEEA. V lost 5 bases to trimming and J lost 7 bases, with 24 bases between them. This chain's CDR3 is CASSPRGIAATENEQFF. Written as DNA, the CDR3 is TGTGCCAGCAGCCCGAGGGGTATCGCAGCGACAGAAAATGAGCAGTTCTTC.

This clonotype was recorded at least ten times. The chain employs TRBV12-5 and TRBJ1-2; D possibly corresponds to TRBD1 (5 bases). Germline assignment: CDR1 LGHNT and CDR2 FRNRAP. This CDR3 spans 15 amino acids. Trimming took 0 bases from V and 3 from J, leaving 11 bases between them. Here the CDR3 reads CASGLVTEEYYGYTF. CDR3 bases: TGTGCTAGTGGTTTGGTGACAGAGGAATACTATGGCTACACCTTC.

This clonotype has only a few counts. This chain uses TRBV6-5 with TRBJ1-5; D gene unclear. CDR1 and CDR2 from the germline V gene are MNHEY and SVGAGI. V lost 3 bases to trimming and J lost 3 bases, with 15 bases between them. This CDR3 region has 16 residues. CDR3 amino acids: CASSYGVQASNQPQHF. CDR3 coding DNA: TGTGCCAGCAGTTATGGGGTCCAGGCGTCCAATCAGCCCCAGCATTTT.

This clonotype has ten or more counts. The chain combines TRBV6-1 with TRBJ1-4; tentatively, D is TRBD1 (5 bases). Trimming cost V 3 bases and J 8 bases, with 10 bases left between them. CDR1 is MNHNS, CDR2 SASEGT, per germline. This CDR3 comprises 13 residues. The CDR3 bases are TGTGCCAGCAGTGAGCAGGGACTGGAAAAACTGTTTTTT. It codes for CASSEQGLEKLFF.

This clonotype was counted many times. CDR3 amino acids: CASSYLMGVAGELFF. The CDR3 DNA reads TGTGCCAGCAGTTACTTGATGGGAGTAGCCGGGGAGCTGTTTTTT. The rearrangement joins TRBV6-2 or TRBV6-3 to TRBJ2-2; a possible D gene is TRBD2 (5 bases). Trimming removed 1 base from V and 6 bases from J, with 12 bases in between. Per the germline V gene, CDR1 is MNHEY and CDR2 is SVGEGT. The length of the CDR3 is 15 residues.

This clonotype was recorded many times. The chain carries TRBV5-1 and TRBJ1-2; 7 bases line up with TRBD1. The CDR3 runs to 13 residues. Per germline, CDR1 SGHRS and CDR2 YFSETQ. Trimming at V came to 5 bases and at J to 4 bases, leaving 5 bases not matched to a gene. The DNA for the CDR3 is TGCGCCAGCAGAGCCCGACAGGGCTATGGCTACACCTTC. Translation gives CASRARQGYGYTF.

The chain combines TRBV19 with TRBJ2-3; 7 nucleotides agree with TRBD2. The junction had 3 bases not matched to a gene; V was cut back by 5 bases and J by 4 bases. Germline CDR1 reads LNHDA; CDR2 reads SQIVND (reference sequence). This CDR3 contains 13 residues. CDR3 in amino acids: CASSPGLADTQYF. Written as DNA, the CDR3 is TGTGCCAGTAGTCCAGGACTAGCAGATACGCAGTATTTT.

This clonotype turned up a few times. The V call is TRBV7-2, the J call TRBJ2-7; a weak D match, TRBD2 (6 bases). The V and J ends lost 7 bases and 6 bases respectively, with 25 bases between them. The CDR3 extends over 16 amino acids. Looked up from germline, CDR1 is SGHTA and CDR2 is FQGNSA. CDR3 in amino acids: CASTLGGSSSVGEQYF. For the CDR3, the DNA is TGTGCCAGCACCCTCGGGGGTTCGTCCTCGGTCGGCGAGCAGTACTTC.

CDR3: CASSQSRSAGIRRVETQYF. The CDR3 DNA reads TGTGCCAGCAGCCAAAGTAGATCCGCGGGAATCAGACGGGTAGAGACCCAGTACTTC. The genes are TRBV4-2 and TRBJ2-5, with D possibly TRBD2 on 6 matching bases. The CDR3 length is 19 residues. Trimming cost V 2 bases and J 4 bases, with 26 bases left between them. Germline loops: CDR1 LGHNA, CDR2 YNFKEQ.

This clonotype appeared many times. CDR3 amino acids: CASSLGAYEQYV. The CDR3 region has the DNA TGTGCCAGCAGCTTAGGGGCCTACGAGCAGTACGTC. V usage is TRBV11-2 and J usage is TRBJ2-7; D is uncertain. V lost 1 base and J lost 2, with 3 bases in between. In germline, CDR1 is SGHAT, CDR2 FQNNGV. The CDR3 covers 12 residues.

This clonotype was found many times. The chain carries TRBV19 and TRBJ2-7; TRBD2 aligns across 10 bases. Looked up from germline, CDR1 is LNHDA and CDR2 is SQIVND (reference sequence). This CDR3 is built from 16 residues. Germline trimming cut 7 bases from V and 2 bases from J; bases unmatched to any gene: 11. The CDR3 sequence: CASKETGTSETYEQYF. The DNA of the CDR3 is TGTGCCAGTAAGGAGACCGGGACTAGCGAAACCTACGAGCAGTACTTC.

This clonotype was counted ten times or more. The CDR3 region has the DNA TGCAGTGCTACGGACAGGGGTCCCCACTATGGCTACACCTTC. This gives the protein CSATDRGPHYGYTF. The chain uses TRBV20-1 and TRBJ1-2, with 9 positions matching TRBD1. V was clipped by 4 bases and J by 3 bases; unmatched bases: 6. Germline CDR1 is DFQATT and CDR2 is SNEGSKA (reference sequence). The CDR3 length is 14 residues.

This sequence joins TRBV2 and TRBJ2-6; possibly TRBD1 or TRBD2 for D (5 bases each). Per the germline V gene, CDR1 is SNHLY and CDR2 is FYNNEI. The CDR3 extends over 16 amino acids. Trimming cost V 4 bases and J 0 bases, with 10 bases left between them. CDR3 nucleotide sequence: TGTGCCAGCAGTGGCTCCGGGGCCTCTGGGGCCAACGTCCTGACTTTC. Translating it yields CASSGSGASGANVLTF. The full variable domain, with the rest looked up from reference TRBV2 and TRBJ2-6, is EPEVTQTPSHQVTQMGQEVILRCVPISNHLYFYWYRQILGQKVEFLVSFYNNEISEKSEIFDDQFSVERPDGSNFTLKIRSTKLEDSAMYFCASSGSGASGANVLTFGAGSRLTVL.